One sample yielded the 24 T cell receptor beta chains listed below, sequenced in a study of cytomegalovirus exposure and HLA in healthy donors. Primers included in the PCR were 60 Vbeta and 13 Jbeta primers. Using immunoSEQ multiplex PCR, the repertoire was profiled, and TCRdb retains in-frame clones only, with some absent. The table records about 270,000 clones, approximately 70% of them present only once. The sequencing input was PBMCs. These receptors were collected from a female donor in good health and CMV-seronegative.

This chain uses TRBV6-5 with TRBJ1-3; D not certain. The CDR3 is 14 residues long. V was trimmed by 6 bases and J by 4 bases, leaving 13 bases between them. Germline-derived CDR1 and CDR2 are MNHEY and SVGAGI. The CDR3 DNA reads TGTGCCAGCAGCCTCGACTTATCAGGAAACACCATATATTTT. It encodes CASSLDLSGNTIYF.

This clone was observed a single time. V and J are TRBV4-1 and TRBJ2-4; TRBD1 might be the D (5 bases). CDR3 length: 15 amino acids. Per germline, CDR1 MGHRA and CDR2 YSYEKL. With 0 bases removed from V and 15 bases from J, the gap between germline ends came to 21 bases. The CDR3 here is CASSQEGPPAILPYF. For the CDR3, the DNA is TGCGCCAGCAGCCAAGAGGGGCCGCCCGCGATCCTGCCGTACTTC.

The V gene is TRBV11-2, the J gene TRBJ2-1; D may be TRBD2 (6 bases). V dropped 2 bases and J dropped 7 bases, with 15 bases sitting between them. This CDR3 has 15 residues. Per germline, CDR1 SGHAT and CDR2 FQNNGV. The CDR3 DNA is TGTGCCAGCAGCTTAAAGGAGGGCCTAAGTAATGAGCAGTTCTTC. This encodes CASSLKEGLSNEQFF.

This clone was seen more than once but under ten times. The V gene is TRBV10-3, the J gene TRBJ2-5; 8 positions agree with TRBD1. The germline gives CDR1 ENHRY, CDR2 SYGVKD. The ends lost 8 bases at V and 1 base at J; junction bases unmatched: 9. The CDR3 runs 15 residues. CDR3 loop: CAIGENRGTQETQYF. CDR3 coding DNA: TGTGCCATCGGGGAAAACAGGGGGACCCAAGAGACCCAGTACTTC.

The chain recombines TRBV5-4 with TRBJ2-5, with 11 bases aligning to TRBD1. V dropped 4 bases and J dropped 2; count of bases not matched to a gene: 7. Germline V CDR1 and CDR2: SGHNT, YYREEE (reference sequence). The CDR3 runs 16 residues. The CDR3 protein is CASSPGQGASQETQYF. The CDR3 region has the DNA TGTGCCAGCAGCCCCGGACAGGGGGCTTCTCAAGAGACCCAGTACTTC.

The chain employs TRBV7-2 and TRBJ2-7, with D tentatively TRBD2 (6 bases). The germline CDR1 and CDR2 sequences are SGHTA and FQGNSA. The CDR3 spans 14 residues. Deletions cut 5 bases from V and 5 bases from J, with 16 bases between. The CDR3 nucleotides are TGTGCCAGCAGCCCGCTAATTGGACTAAACGAGCAGTACTTC. As protein: CASSPLIGLNEQYF.

The rearrangement links TRBV11-3 to TRBJ1-1; no reliable D call. This CDR3 spans 12 amino acids. The V gene lost 2 bases and the J gene lost 4 bases, with 5 bases spanning the gap. CDR1 is SGHNT and CDR2 is YENEEA in the germline V gene. DNA for the CDR3: TGTGCCAGCAGCTTACACGGCACTGAAGCTTTCTTT. Its protein is CASSLHGTEAFF.

This chain uses TRBV7-8 with TRBJ1-5; TRBD1 might be the D (6 bases). Germline lookup yields CDR1 SGHVS and CDR2 FQNEAQ. This CDR3 is built from 17 residues. The V end was cut by 1 base, the J end by 7 bases, with 20 bases between. The CDR3 is CASSLGSGGRRVQPQHF. Written as DNA, the CDR3 is TGTGCCAGCAGCTTAGGGTCGGGGGGCAGGAGGGTGCAGCCCCAGCATTTT.

The rearrangement uses TRBV10-3 and TRBJ2-1; the match to TRBD2 covers 15 bases. CDR1 and CDR2 from the germline V gene are ENHRY and SYGVKD. V lost 8 bases, J lost 8 bases, and 7 bases stayed unmatched. CDR3 size: 15 residues. CDR3 region: CAIAGTSGRPDEQFF. CDR3 DNA: TGTGCCATCGCCGGGACTAGCGGGAGGCCCGATGAGCAGTTCTTC.

The rearrangement uses TRBV4-1 and TRBJ2-1; D possibly corresponds to TRBD2 (6 bases). The V gene lost 1 base and the J gene lost 2 bases, with 9 bases spanning the gap. CDR3 size: 15 residues. Germline CDR1 and CDR2: MGHRA and YSYEKL. The CDR3 spells CASSQALATYNEQFF. CDR3 nucleotides: TGCGCCAGCAGCCAAGCCCTAGCGACCTACAATGAGCAGTTCTTC.

This clone was seen a few times. This rearrangement joins TRBV6-4 to TRBJ1-1, with a weak D call TRBD1 (5 bases). With 6 bases removed from V and 0 bases from J, the gap between germline ends came to 8 bases. This CDR3 is 13 amino acids long. Germline assignment: CDR1 MRHNA and CDR2 SNTAGT. The CDR3 DNA follows: TGTGCCAGCAGGTTACAGGTGAACACTGAAGCTTTCTTT. It codes for CASRLQVNTEAFF.

Only one count was recorded for this clone. The chain uses TRBV10-3 and TRBJ2-5, with 10 bases identical to TRBD2. The J call is in doubt because the DNA end fits TRBJ2-7 better. CDR3 length equals 18 residues. Germline CDR1 reads ENHRY; CDR2 reads SYGVKD. CDR3 coding DNA: TGTGCCATCAGTGAGTCCAGGGGGCGGACTAGCGGTGCCAGCGAGCAGTACTTC. Residues: CAISESRGRTSGASEQYF.

V and J are TRBV6-5 and TRBJ2-3; 9 nucleotides line up with TRBD1. The V segment lost 6 bases and the J segment 1 base; nucleotides outside the gene matches: 2. Germline assignment: CDR1 MNHEY and CDR2 SVGAGI. The CDR3 covers 14 residues. The CDR3 DNA reads as TGTGCCAGCAGCCGACAGGGGGGCACAGATACGCAGTATTTT. It is translated as CASSRQGGTDTQYF.

The genes are TRBV6-4 and TRBJ1-5; 8 bases are shared with TRBD1. The V and J ends lost 9 bases and 3 bases, in that order; junction bases with no gene match: 4. CDR1 and CDR2 from the germline V gene are MRHNA and SNTAGT. This CDR3 comprises 13 residues. CDR3: CARMDRDNQPQHF. As DNA, the CDR3 is TGTGCCAGAATGGACAGGGACAATCAGCCCCAGCATTTT.

The genes are TRBV28 and TRBJ1-5; D is perhaps TRBD1 (5 bases). The CDR3 has 14 amino acids. Looked up from germline, CDR1 is MDHEN and CDR2 is SYDVKM. The V end lost 6 bases, the J end lost 3 bases, and 12 bases lay between the germline ends. The CDR3 bases are TGTGCCAGCAGGGGAGGGGCGTACAATCAGCCCCAGCATTTT. Amino acid sequence: CASRGGAYNQPQHF.

This sequence joins TRBV5-4 and TRBJ2-5; D perhaps matches TRBD2 (6 bases). Deletions cut 4 bases from V and 0 bases from J, with 10 bases between. The CDR3 spans 14 residues. Germline V gene lookup returns CDR1 SGHNT and CDR2 YYREEE (reference sequence). The CDR3 loop is CASSPGSYQETQYF. The CDR3 DNA is TGTGCCAGCAGCCCCGGGAGCTACCAAGAGACCCAGTACTTC.

The J gene is TRBJ2-1, the V gene TRBV9; the D is unclear. This CDR3 comprises 11 residues. The germline CDR1 and CDR2 sequences are SGDLS and YYNGEE. Trimming removed 0 bases from V and 14 bases from J, with 9 bases in between. The CDR3 nucleotides read TGTGCCAGCAGCGTAGGGCTAGAGAAGTTCTTC. Its protein is CASSVGLEKFF.

The chain combines TRBV30 with TRBJ2-7, with 7 bases fitting TRBD1. Unmatched junction bases numbered 2, after V lost 5 bases and J lost 4 bases. Germline V gives CDR1 GTSNPN, CDR2 SVGIG (reference sequence). The length of the CDR3 is 11 residues. CDR3 in DNA: TGTGCCTGGGAACAGGGGTACGAGCAGTACTTC. Its protein product is CAWEQGYEQYF.

This clone was recorded once. The chain links TRBV28 to TRBJ2-1; a possible D gene is TRBD2 (5 bases). Germline V gene lookup returns CDR1 MDHEN and CDR2 SYDVKM. This CDR3 comprises 12 residues. Trimming took off 8 bases at V and 9 bases at J, with 14 bases between the two ends. The DNA of the CDR3 is TGTGCCAGCCCAAGTTTGGCGGGTGAGCAGTTCTTC. This translates into CASPSLAGEQFF.

The chain employs TRBV4-1 and TRBJ2-7; TRBD2 matches at 11 bases. Germline CDR1 and CDR2: MGHRA and YSYEKL. J gave up 5 bases and V 3 bases, and 12 bases lay outside the gene matches. The CDR3 spans 17 residues. Here the CDR3 reads CASSQAFRTSGSNEQYF. The CDR3, as DNA: TGCGCCAGCAGCCAGGCGTTTCGGACTAGCGGGTCCAACGAGCAGTACTTC.

This clone has just a few counts. The rearrangement joins TRBV19 to TRBJ1-6, with D tentatively TRBD1 (6 bases). CDR1 is LNHDA and CDR2 is SQIVND in the germline V gene (reference sequence). Trimming cost V 7 bases and J 5 bases, with 9 bases left between them. The CDR3 runs 13 residues. Here the CDR3 reads CASTTGNNSPLHF. CDR3 nucleotide sequence: TGTGCCAGTACCACAGGGAATAATTCACCCCTCCACTTT.

The chain couples TRBV5-1 to TRBJ2-5, with D possibly matching TRBD1 (5 bases). The CDR3 runs 15 residues. Germline assignment: CDR1 SGHRS and CDR2 YFSETQ. Trimming shortened V by 4 bases and J by 0 bases, and 13 bases separated the two germline ends. This chain's CDR3 is CASSLQDADQETQYF. The CDR3 nucleotides are TGCGCCAGCAGCCTACAGGACGCCGACCAAGAGACCCAGTACTTC.

The J gene is TRBJ1-5, the V gene TRBV27, with a weak D call TRBD1 (6 bases). V lost 6 bases to trimming and J lost 4 bases, with 7 bases between them. The CDR3 runs 12 residues. Germline V CDR1 and CDR2: MNHEY, SMNVEV (reference sequence). CDR3 in amino acids: CASRRGNQPQHF. The CDR3 coding sequence is TGTGCCAGCAGAAGGGGGAATCAGCCCCAGCATTTT.

This clone was seen only a few times. CDR3 sequence reads: CAWSVSAGKYF. CDR3 coding DNA: TGTGCCTGGAGTGTATCGGCGGGAAAGTACTTC. This sequence joins TRBV30 and TRBJ2-7; maybe TRBD2 (6 bases). Germline CDR1 and CDR2: GTSNPN and SVGIG (reference sequence). V was clipped by 0 bases and J by 11 bases, with 11 bases between them. This CDR3 is 11 amino acids long.